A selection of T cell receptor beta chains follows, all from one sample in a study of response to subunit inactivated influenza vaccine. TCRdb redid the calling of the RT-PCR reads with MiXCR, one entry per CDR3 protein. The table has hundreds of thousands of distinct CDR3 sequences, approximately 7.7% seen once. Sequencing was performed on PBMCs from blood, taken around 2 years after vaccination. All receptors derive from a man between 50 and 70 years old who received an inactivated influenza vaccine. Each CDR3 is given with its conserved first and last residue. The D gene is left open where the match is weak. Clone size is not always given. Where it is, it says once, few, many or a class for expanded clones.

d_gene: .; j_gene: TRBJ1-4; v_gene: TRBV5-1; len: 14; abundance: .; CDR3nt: TGCGCCAGCAGCGGGGAAGCTTTTAATGAAAAACTGTTTTTT; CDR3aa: CASSGEAFNEKLFF
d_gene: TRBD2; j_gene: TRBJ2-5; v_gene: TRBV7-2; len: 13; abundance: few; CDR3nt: TGTGCCAGCAGATTTAGCGGGGAGGAGACCCAGTACTTC; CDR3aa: CASRFSGEETQYF
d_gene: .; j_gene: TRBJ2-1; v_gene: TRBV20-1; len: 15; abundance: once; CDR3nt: TGCAGTGCTAAAAATTTGACAGGCGGCTTGGATGAGCAGTTCTTC; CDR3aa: CSAKNLTGGLDEQFF
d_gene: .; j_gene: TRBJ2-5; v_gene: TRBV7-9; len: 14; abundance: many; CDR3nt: TGTGCCAGCACTTCCCGGATCTCACAAGAGACCCAGTACTTC; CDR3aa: CASTSRISQETQYF
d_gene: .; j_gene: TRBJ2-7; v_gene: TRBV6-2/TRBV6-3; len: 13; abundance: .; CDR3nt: TGTGCCAGCAGTTATCTATTCTCCTACGAGCAGTACTTC; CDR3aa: CASSYLFSYEQYF
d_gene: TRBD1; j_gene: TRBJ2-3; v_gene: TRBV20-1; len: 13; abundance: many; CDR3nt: TGCAGTGGTCGACAGGGCCACCCAGATACGCAGTATTTT; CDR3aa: CSGRQGHPDTQYF
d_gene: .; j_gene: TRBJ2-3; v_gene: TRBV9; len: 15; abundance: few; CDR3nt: TGTGCCAGCAGCGTGGGTCAGACCCACACAGATACGCAGTATTTT; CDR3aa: CASSVGQTHTDTQYF
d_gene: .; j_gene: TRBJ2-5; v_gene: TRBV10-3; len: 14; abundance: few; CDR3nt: TGTGCCATCAGTGATGGCACGTACCAAGAGACCCAGTACTTC; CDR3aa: CAISDGTYQETQYF
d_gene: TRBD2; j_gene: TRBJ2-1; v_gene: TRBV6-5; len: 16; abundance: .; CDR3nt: TGTGCCAGCAGTTACATCAGGACTAGAGGTTACAATGAGCAGTTCTTC; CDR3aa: CASSYIRTRGYNEQFF
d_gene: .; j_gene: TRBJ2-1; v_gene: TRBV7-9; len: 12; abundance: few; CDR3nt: TGTGCCAGCAGTCTAATAGGAGGTGAGCAGTTCTTC; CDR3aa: CASSLIGGEQFF
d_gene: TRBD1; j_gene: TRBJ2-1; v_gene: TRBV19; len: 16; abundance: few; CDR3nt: TGTGCCAGTAGTATGTCGTCAGGGGGCCCCTACAATGAGCAGTTCTTC; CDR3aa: CASSMSSGGPYNEQFF
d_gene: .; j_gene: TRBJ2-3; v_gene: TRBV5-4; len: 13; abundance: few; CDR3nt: TGTGCCAGCAGTATTCTAGTCGCAGATACGCAGTATTTT; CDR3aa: CASSILVADTQYF
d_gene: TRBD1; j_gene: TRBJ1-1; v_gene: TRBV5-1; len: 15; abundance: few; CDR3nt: TGCGCCAGCAGAGGACAGGGTGCCCTGGGCACTGAAGCTTTCTTT; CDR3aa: CASRGQGALGTEAFF
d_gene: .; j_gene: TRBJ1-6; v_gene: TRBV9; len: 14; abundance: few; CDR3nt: TGTGCCAGCAGCGTAGACAGGGATTATTCACCCCTCCACTTT; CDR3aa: CASSVDRDYSPLHF
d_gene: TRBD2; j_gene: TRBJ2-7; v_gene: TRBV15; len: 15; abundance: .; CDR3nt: TGTGCCACCAGCAGAGCAGCGGGAGGGTCCTACGAGCAGTACTTC; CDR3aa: CATSRAAGGSYEQYF
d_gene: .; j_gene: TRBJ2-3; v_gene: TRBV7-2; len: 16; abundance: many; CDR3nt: TGTGCCAGCAGCTGGTCCGGGGGACGAAGCACAGATACGCAGTATTTT; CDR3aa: CASSWSGGRSTDTQYF
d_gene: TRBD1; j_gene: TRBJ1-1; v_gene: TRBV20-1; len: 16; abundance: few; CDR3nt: TGCAGTGCTAGGGATCGGACAGGAGGGTCGAACACTGAAGCTTTCTTT; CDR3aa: CSARDRTGGSNTEAFF
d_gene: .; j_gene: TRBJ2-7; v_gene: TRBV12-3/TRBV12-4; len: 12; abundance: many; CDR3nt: TGTGCCAGCAGTCCCAACAGTTACGAGCAGTACTTC; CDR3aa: CASSPNSYEQYF
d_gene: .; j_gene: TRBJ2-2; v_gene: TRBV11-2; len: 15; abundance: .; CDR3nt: TGTGCCAGCAGCCAGTTGGATTCGGACACCGGGGAGCTGTTTTTT; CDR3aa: CASSQLDSDTGELFF
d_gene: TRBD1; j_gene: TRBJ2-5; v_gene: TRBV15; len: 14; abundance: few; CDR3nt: TGTGCCACCAGCGGACAGGGGATGGCGGAGACCCAGTACTTC; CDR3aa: CATSGQGMAETQYF
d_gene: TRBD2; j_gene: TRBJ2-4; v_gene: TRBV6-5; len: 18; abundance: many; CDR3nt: TGTGCCAGCAGTTACTCGGCTAGCGGGGGACTAGCCAAAAACATTCAGTACTTC; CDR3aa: CASSYSASGGLAKNIQYF
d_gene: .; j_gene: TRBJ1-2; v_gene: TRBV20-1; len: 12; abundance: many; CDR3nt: TGCAGTGCTAGAGGTGACCTATATGGCTACACCTTC; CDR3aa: CSARGDLYGYTF
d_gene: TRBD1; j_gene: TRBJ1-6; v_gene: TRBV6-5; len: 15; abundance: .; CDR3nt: TGTGCCAGCAGTTACTCCTACAGGGGAAATTCACCCCTCCACTTT; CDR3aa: CASSYSYRGNSPLHF
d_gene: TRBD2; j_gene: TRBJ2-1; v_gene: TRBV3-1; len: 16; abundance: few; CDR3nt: TGTGCCAGCAGCCAAGGTCCTAGCGGGGGTTACAATGAGCAGTTCTTC; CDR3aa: CASSQGPSGGYNEQFF
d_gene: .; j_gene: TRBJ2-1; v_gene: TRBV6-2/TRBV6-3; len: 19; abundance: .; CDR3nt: TGTGCCAGCAGTACCCGCGGAGGTGCGGGTTTAGGGTATCAGAATGAGCAGTTCTTC; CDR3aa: CASSTRGGAGLGYQNEQFF
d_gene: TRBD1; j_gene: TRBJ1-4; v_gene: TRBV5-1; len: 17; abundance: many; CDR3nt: TGCGCCAGCAGCCCCCGGGTGTCAGGGGGAGGAGGAGAAAAACTGTTTTTT; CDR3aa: CASSPRVSGGGGEKLFF
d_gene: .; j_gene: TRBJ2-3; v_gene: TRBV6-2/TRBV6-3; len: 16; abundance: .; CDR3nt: TGTGCCAGCAGTTACCCCCCTGCGCGGTTCACAGATACGCAGTATTTT; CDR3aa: CASSYPPARFTDTQYF
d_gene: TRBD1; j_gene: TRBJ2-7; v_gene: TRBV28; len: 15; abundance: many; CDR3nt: TGTGCCAGCAGCTACACGGGACAGGGGAACCACGAGCAGTACTTC; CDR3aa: CASSYTGQGNHEQYF
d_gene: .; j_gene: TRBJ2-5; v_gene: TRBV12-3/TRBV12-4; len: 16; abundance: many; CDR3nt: TGTGCCAGCACCCCCCGCAACCACTTCCGCTGTCAAGTCCAGTACTTC; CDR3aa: CASTPRNHFRCQVQYF
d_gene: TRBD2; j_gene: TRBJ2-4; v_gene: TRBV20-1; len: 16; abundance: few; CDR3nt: TGCAGTGCTAGGACTAGCGGGAGCCAGGGGGGTGGCATTCAGTACTTC; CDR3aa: CSARTSGSQGGGIQYF
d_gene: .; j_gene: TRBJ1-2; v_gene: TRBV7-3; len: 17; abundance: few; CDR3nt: TGTGCCAGCAGCCCGGGCAGGATCGGGTTCAGCTTGGATGGCTACACCTTC; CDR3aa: CASSPGRIGFSLDGYTF
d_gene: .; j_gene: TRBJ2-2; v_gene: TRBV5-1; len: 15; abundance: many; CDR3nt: TGCGCCAGCAGCTTGGCCTTTCAGGGCTCCGGGGAGCTGTTTTTT; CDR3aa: CASSLAFQGSGELFF
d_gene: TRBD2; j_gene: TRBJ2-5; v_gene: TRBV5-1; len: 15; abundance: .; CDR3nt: TGCGCCAGCAGCTCTAATAGCGGGGACCAAGAGACCCAGTACTTC; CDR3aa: CASSSNSGDQETQYF
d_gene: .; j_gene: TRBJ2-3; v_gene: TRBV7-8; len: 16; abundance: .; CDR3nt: TGTGCCAGCAGCCGCCTTGGCCAGCTGAGCACAGATACGCAGTATTTT; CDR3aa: CASSRLGQLSTDTQYF
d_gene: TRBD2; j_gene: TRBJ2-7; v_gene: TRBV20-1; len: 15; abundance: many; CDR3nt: TGCAGTGCTAGCTCCGGGACTAGCGGAACCTACGAGCAGTACTTC; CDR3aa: CSASSGTSGTYEQYF
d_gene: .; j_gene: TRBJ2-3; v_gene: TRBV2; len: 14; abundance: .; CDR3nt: TGTGCCAGCAGTGTTTCACGGAGCACAGATACGCAGTATTTT; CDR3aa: CASSVSRSTDTQYF
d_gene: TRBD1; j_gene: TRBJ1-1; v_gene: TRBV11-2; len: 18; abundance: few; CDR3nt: TGTGCCAGCAGCCTGATCTCGACACAGGGGGCGCTTGGCACTGAAGCTTTCTTT; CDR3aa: CASSLISTQGALGTEAFF
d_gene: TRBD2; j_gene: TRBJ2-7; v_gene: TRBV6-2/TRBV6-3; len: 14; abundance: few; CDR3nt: TGTGCCAGCAGACTAGCGGGTAGCTCCTACGAGCAGTACTTC; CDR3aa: CASRLAGSSYEQYF
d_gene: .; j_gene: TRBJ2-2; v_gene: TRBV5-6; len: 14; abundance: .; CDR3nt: TGTGCCAGCGGCTCGGGGATCCTCAGCGGGGAGCTGTTTTTT; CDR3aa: CASGSGILSGELFF
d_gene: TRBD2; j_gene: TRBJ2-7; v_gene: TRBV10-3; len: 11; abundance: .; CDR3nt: TGTGCCACGGGGGGTAGGGACGAGCAGTACTTC; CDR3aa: CATGGRDEQYF
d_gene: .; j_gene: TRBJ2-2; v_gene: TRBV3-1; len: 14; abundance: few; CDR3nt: TGTGCCAGCAGCCAAGATGTAGGAGGGGGCGAGCTGTTTTTT; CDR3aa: CASSQDVGGGELFF
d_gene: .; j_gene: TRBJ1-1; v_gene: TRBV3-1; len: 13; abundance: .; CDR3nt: TGTGCCAGCAGCCAAGATGTGGGGGGGAACGCTTTCTTT; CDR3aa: CASSQDVGGNAFF
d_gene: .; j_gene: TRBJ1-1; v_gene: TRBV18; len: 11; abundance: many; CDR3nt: TGTGCCAGCAAACAGGAAAGCCAAGCTTTCTTT; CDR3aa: CASKQESQAFF
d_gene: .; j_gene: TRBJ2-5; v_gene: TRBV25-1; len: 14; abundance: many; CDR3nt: TGTGCCAGCAGCCCCGGGACCGGCTGGGAGACCCAGTACTTC; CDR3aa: CASSPGTGWETQYF
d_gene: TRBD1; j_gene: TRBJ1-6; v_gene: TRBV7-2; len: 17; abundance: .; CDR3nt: TGTGCCAGCAGCCCCTCTGGCGGGACAGGCGGTTATTCACCCCTCCACTTT; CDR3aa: CASSPSGGTGGYSPLHF
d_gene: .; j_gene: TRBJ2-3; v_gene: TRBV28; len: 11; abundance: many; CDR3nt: TGTGCCAGCAGTTTACAAGATACGCAGTATTTT; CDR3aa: CASSLQDTQYF
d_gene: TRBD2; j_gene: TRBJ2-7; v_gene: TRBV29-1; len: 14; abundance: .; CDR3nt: TGCAGCGTTGACTTAGCGGGAGCCCCCTACGAGCAGTACTTC; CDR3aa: CSVDLAGAPYEQYF
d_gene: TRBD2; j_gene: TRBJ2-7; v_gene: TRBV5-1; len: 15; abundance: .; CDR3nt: TGCGCCAGCAGCTTGGCCCCAGCGGGAGATCAGGAGCAGTACTTC; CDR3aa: CASSLAPAGDQEQYF
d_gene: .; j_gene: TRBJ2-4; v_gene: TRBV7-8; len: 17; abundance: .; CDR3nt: TGTGCCAGCAGCTTAGGAGTAGACGGCTTAGCCAAAAACATTCAGTACTTC; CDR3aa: CASSLGVDGLAKNIQYF
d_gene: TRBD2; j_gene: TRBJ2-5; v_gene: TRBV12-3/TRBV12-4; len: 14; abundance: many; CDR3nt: TGTGCCAGCAGTTTGGGAGGGGTTGGAGAGACCCAGTACTTC; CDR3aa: CASSLGGVGETQYF
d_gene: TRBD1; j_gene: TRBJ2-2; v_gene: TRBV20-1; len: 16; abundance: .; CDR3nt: TGCAGTGCTAGAGATCTGGGCAGGGGGCACACCGGGGAGCTGTTTTTT; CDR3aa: CSARDLGRGHTGELFF
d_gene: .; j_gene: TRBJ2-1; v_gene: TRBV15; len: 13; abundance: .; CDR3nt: TGTGCCACCAGCAGAGATCCGGATATGGAGGAGTTCTTC; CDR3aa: CATSRDPDMEEFF
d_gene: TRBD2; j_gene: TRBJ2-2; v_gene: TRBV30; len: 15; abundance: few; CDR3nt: TGTGCCTGGAGTGTTTTAGCGGGAGGGTACGGGGAGCTGTTTTTT; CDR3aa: CAWSVLAGGYGELFF
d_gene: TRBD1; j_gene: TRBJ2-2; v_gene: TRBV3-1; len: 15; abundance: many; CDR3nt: TGTGCCAGCAGCCCCCGGGGACAGGCGAACGGGGAGCTGTTTTTT; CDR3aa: CASSPRGQANGELFF
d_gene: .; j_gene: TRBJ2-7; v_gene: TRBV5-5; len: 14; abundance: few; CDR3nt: TGTGCCAGCAGCTTGGAGGATCGGCAGGGGAATTGGTACTTC; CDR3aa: CASSLEDRQGNWYF
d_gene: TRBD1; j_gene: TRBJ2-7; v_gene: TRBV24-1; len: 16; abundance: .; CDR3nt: TGTGCCACCAGTGACCCCGGGACAGGTAACTCCTACGAGCAGTACTTC; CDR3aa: CATSDPGTGNSYEQYF